The 25 T cell receptor beta chains presented below share a single source sample, sequenced in a study of blood T cell repertoires in COVID-19. Sequencing was performed with immunoSEQ multiplex PCR; in TCRdb, only in-frame clones are kept and a portion is missing. In the table there are about 210,000 clones, 65% to 85% of which are singletons. Sequencing used peripheral blood. Every receptor here comes from a woman in her forties or fifties with acute or convalescent COVID-19.

The chain links TRBV2 to TRBJ1-6, with unresolved D. CDR1 is SNHLY, CDR2 FYNNEI, per germline. The CDR3 contains 14 residues. The V and J ends lost 6 bases and 6 bases respectively, with 12 bases between them. The CDR3 nucleotides are TGTGCCAGCAGCGAGGGAGGTTTTAATTCACCCCTCCACTTT. Protein sequence: CASSEGGFNSPLHF.

V gene TRBV19 combines with J gene TRBJ2-1; TRBD2 matches at 7 bases. The germline gives CDR1 LNHDA, CDR2 SQIVND (reference sequence). The CDR3 length is 13 residues. V lost 4 bases and J lost 12; bases outside the gene matches: 9. The CDR3 region is CASSRLANGAQFF. CDR3 nucleotide sequence: TGTGCCAGTAGTAGACTAGCTAACGGGGCGCAGTTCTTC.

This clone showed up just once. The rearrangement links TRBV5-4 to TRBJ1-1; D is perhaps TRBD1 (5 bases). Per germline, CDR1 SGHNT and CDR2 YYREEE (reference sequence). V lost 5 bases, J lost 5 bases, and 22 bases lay in between. The CDR3 is 16 amino acids. CDR3 region: CASSRLGGDAWTEAFF. The CDR3 DNA sequence: TGTGCCAGCAGTAGACTCGGGGGGGACGCGTGGACTGAAGCTTTCTTT. Looking up the rest from reference TRBV5-4 and TRBJ1-1 gives the full variable domain: ETGVTQSPTHLIKTRGQQVTLRCSSQSGHNTVSWYQQALGQGPQFIFQYYREEENGRGNFPPRFSGLQFPNYSSELNVNALELDDSALYLCASSRLGGDAWTEAFFGQGTRLTVV.

The chain is built from TRBV5-1 and TRBJ2-5; 14 nucleotides agree with TRBD2. Germline CDR1 SGHRS, CDR2 YFSETQ. J was trimmed by 5 bases and V by 0 bases; bases with no gene match: 9. The CDR3 is 18 residues long. Here the CDR3 DNA reads TGCGCCAGCAGCTTGGAACCGGGACTAGCGGGAGCAGGGGAGACCCAGTACTTC. It translates to CASSLEPGLAGAGETQYF. Looking up the rest from reference TRBV5-1 and TRBJ2-5 gives the full variable domain: KAGVTQTPRYLIKTRGQQVTLSCSPISGHRSVSWYQQTPGQGLQFLFEYFSETQRNKGNFPGRFSGRQFSNSRSEMNVSTLELGDSALYLCASSLEPGLAGAGETQYFGPGTRLLVL.

The chain combines TRBV9 with TRBJ1-4; TRBD1 aligns across 7 bases. The germline V gene has CDR1 SGDLS and CDR2 YYNGEE. V lost 2 bases and J lost 5; bases outside the gene matches: 6. The CDR3 has 15 amino acids. The CDR3 coding sequence is TGTGCCAGCAGCGTTTCGGGGACAGACAATGAAAAACTGTTTTTT. Its protein is CASSVSGTDNEKLFF.

This clone was seen only a few times. J is TRBJ1-1 and V is TRBV6-5, with 7 bases that match TRBD1. CDR1 and CDR2 (germline): MNHEY, SVGAGI. Trimming at V came to 7 bases and at J to 1 base, leaving 6 bases not matched to a gene. This CDR3 spans 14 amino acids. Written as DNA, the CDR3 is TGTGCCAGCATCCTGGGACAGTGGAACACTGAAGCTTTCTTT. Translated: CASILGQWNTEAFF.

The chain uses TRBV25-1 and TRBJ1-2, with 10 bases that match TRBD1. Losses at the gene ends were 1 base for V and 4 bases for J; bases not matched to a gene: 3. The germline V gene has CDR1 MGHDK and CDR2 SYGVNS. This CDR3 contains 15 residues. CDR3 loop: CASSEWGTGVYGYTF. CDR3 coding DNA: TGTGCCAGCAGTGAATGGGGGACAGGGGTCTATGGCTACACCTTC.

The CDR3 loop reads CASSETGTTGTGELFF. In DNA form, the CDR3 reads TGCGCCAGCAGCGAAACCGGGACAACGGGGACCGGGGAGCTGTTTTTT. V gene TRBV5-1 combines with J gene TRBJ2-2, with D perhaps TRBD1 (6 bases). Germline CDR1 is SGHRS and CDR2 is YFSETQ. This CDR3 comprises 16 residues. V lost 4 bases and J lost 5, with 18 bases in between. The whole variable domain, remainder taken from reference TRBV5-1 and TRBJ2-2, is KAGVTQTPRYLIKTRGQQVTLSCSPISGHRSVSWYQQTPGQGLQFLFEYFSETQRNKGNFPGRFSGRQFSNSRSEMNVSTLELGDSALYLCASSETGTTGTGELFFGEGSRLTVL.

This clone has a single count. The rearrangement links TRBV5-1 to TRBJ2-3, with 7 bases identical to TRBD2. The CDR3 has 15 residues. V lost 0 bases to trimming and J lost 9 bases; unmatched junction nucleotides: 10. Looked up from germline, CDR1 is SGHRS and CDR2 is YFSETQ. CDR3 coding DNA: TGCGCCAGCAGCTTGGCTTTAGCGGGCTCCGGGACGCAGTATTTT. The encoded protein is CASSLALAGSGTQYF.

V gene TRBV10-1 combines with J gene TRBJ2-3, with TRBD2 identical over 7 bases. The CDR3 has 14 amino acids. Germline CDR1 and CDR2: WNHNN and SYGVQD (reference sequence). J was trimmed by 4 bases and V by 3 bases; bases with no gene match: 4. The DNA of the CDR3 is TGCGCCAGCAGTGACAGCGGGGAGTCAGATACGCAGTATTTT. Translating gives CASSDSGESDTQYF.

The chain links TRBV24-1 to TRBJ1-2; 8 bases align to TRBD1. This CDR3 has 14 amino acids. V shed 3 bases, J shed 4 bases, and the junction held 3 bases outside the gene matches. CDR1 and CDR2 from the germline V gene are KGHDR and SFDVKD. CDR3 sequence: CATSDTGTGYGYTF. CDR3 nucleotides: TGTGCCACCAGTGATACCGGGACAGGCTATGGCTACACCTTC.

This chain joins TRBV19 and TRBJ2-7; tentatively, D is TRBD1 (6 bases). The V and J ends lost 2 bases and 5 bases respectively, with 13 bases between them. In germline, CDR1 is LNHDA, CDR2 SQIVND (reference sequence). The CDR3 is made up of 14 amino acids. DNA of the CDR3: TGTGCCAGTAGTATAACAGGGTCGAAAAACGAGCAGTACTTC. Its translation is CASSITGSKNEQYF.

The chain joins TRBV11-2 to TRBJ2-4; TRBD1 might be the D (5 bases). Germline V gene sequence: CDR1 SGHAT, CDR2 FQNNGV. Trimming pared 3 bases from V and 9 bases from J, leaving 15 bases between. This CDR3 has 14 amino acids. CDR3 in amino acids: CASSFPQAHGIQYF. CDR3 coding DNA: TGTGCCAGCAGCTTTCCACAGGCGCATGGCATTCAGTACTTC.

This clone appeared a few times. The chain combines TRBV5-1 with TRBJ1-1; 7 bases match TRBD1. Germline loops: CDR1 SGHRS, CDR2 YFSETQ. The CDR3 covers 14 residues. V shed 4 bases, J shed 9 bases, and the junction held 12 bases outside the gene matches. Written as DNA, the CDR3 is TGCGCCAGCAGCCCGGACAGGTTGTTTATTCAAGCTTTCTTT. Residues: CASSPDRLFIQAFF.

This sequence joins TRBV5-1 and TRBJ1-4; 8 bases align to TRBD1. With 0 bases clipped from V and 11 bases from J, the junction kept 6 bases outside the gene matches. In germline, CDR1 is SGHRS, CDR2 YFSETQ. The CDR3 is made up of 14 amino acids. The CDR3 DNA sequence: TGCGCCAGCAGCTTGGAATCAGGGGGCGGGAAACTGTTTTTT. Its translation is CASSLESGGGKLFF.

The rearrangement links TRBV6-5 to TRBJ2-7; tentatively, D is TRBD2 (6 bases). The V gene's germline CDR1 is MNHEY and CDR2 SVGAGI. V was clipped by 5 bases and J by 3 bases, with 14 bases between them. The CDR3 is made up of 14 amino acids. CDR3 nucleotides: TGTGCCAGCAGTCAGGCGGGGCCCTACTACGAGCAGTACTTC. Protein product: CASSQAGPYYEQYF.

This chain links TRBV3-1 (or the pseudogene TRBV3-2) with TRBJ1-1, with D possibly being TRBD1 (5 bases). Germline CDR1 LGHDT, CDR2 YNNKEL (reference sequence). The germline V and J ends were trimmed by 1 base and 6 bases, with 9 bases remaining between them. This CDR3 region has 13 residues. CDR3 nucleotides: TGTGCCAGCAGCCAAGGCCAGGGCGCTGAAGCTTTCTTT. Its protein product is CASSQGQGAEAFF.

The chain is built from TRBV6-6 and TRBJ2-7; 7 bases are a match to TRBD1. This CDR3 contains 13 residues. The junction had 6 bases not matched to a gene; V was cut back by 6 bases and J by 4 bases. The germline gives CDR1 MNHNY, CDR2 SVGAGI (reference sequence). CDR3 coding DNA: TGTGCCAGCAGCCGACAGGGAAGGTACGAGCAGTACTTC. As protein: CASSRQGRYEQYF.

The genes are TRBV7-2 and TRBJ1-5; D uncertain. Looked up from germline, CDR1 is SGHTA and CDR2 is FQGNSA. The CDR3 covers 14 residues. Trimming left V 3 bases short and J 4 bases short, with 10 bases between. CDR3 protein: CASSFAGTNQPQHF. CDR3 coding DNA: TGTGCCAGCAGCTTCGCAGGTACGAATCAGCCCCAGCATTTT. The full variable domain, with the rest looked up from reference TRBV7-2 and TRBJ1-5, is GAGVSQSPSNKVTEKGKDVELRCDPISGHTALYWYRQSLGQGLEFLIYFQGNSAPDKSGLPSDRFSAERTGGSVSTLTIQRTQQEDSAVYLCASSFAGTNQPQHFGDGTRLSIL.

The V call is TRBV7-2, the J call TRBJ2-7, with D uncertain. The CDR3 consists of 12 residues. Trimming took off 5 bases at V and 0 bases at J, with 5 bases between the two ends. The germline V gene encodes CDR1 SGHTA and CDR2 FQGNSA. CDR3 region: CASSLYSYEQYF. The CDR3 DNA sequence: TGTGCCAGCAGCCTTTACTCCTACGAGCAGTACTTC.

The chain uses TRBV3-1 (or the pseudogene TRBV3-2) and TRBJ2-1; 8 bases line up with TRBD2. CDR1 and CDR2 (germline): LGHDT, YNNKEL (reference sequence). The CDR3 is 15 residues long. V lost 0 bases to trimming and J lost 9 bases; unmatched junction nucleotides: 7. CDR3 loop: CASSQDHSGIGEQFF. The CDR3 DNA sequence: TGTGCCAGCAGCCAAGATCATAGCGGGATAGGTGAGCAGTTCTTC.

The CDR3 nucleotides are TGTGCCGCCAGATCTAGGCAGGGGGACACTGAAGCTTTCTTT. Protein product: CAARSRQGDTEAFF. The chain combines TRBV6-5 with TRBJ1-1, with TRBD1 matching 7 bases. The V gene's germline CDR1 is MNHEY and CDR2 SVGAGI. With 11 bases clipped from V and 3 bases from J, the junction kept 12 bases outside the gene matches. The CDR3 extends over 14 amino acids.

This chain connects TRBV28 to TRBJ2-5; 14 nucleotides agree with TRBD2. Germline V gives CDR1 MDHEN, CDR2 SYDVKM. With V trimmed by 6 bases and J by 3 bases, 6 bases remained unmatched. This CDR3 comprises 16 residues. The CDR3 DNA reads as TGTGCCAGCAGCCGAATGGGACTAGCGGGAGAAGAGACCCAGTACTTC. Residues: CASSRMGLAGEETQYF.

This clone was seen just once. J is TRBJ2-1 and V is TRBV11-3; 7 nucleotides line up with TRBD2. This CDR3 comprises 18 residues. J gave up 7 bases and V 1 base, and 16 bases lay outside the gene matches. From germline, CDR1 is SGHNT and CDR2 YENEEA. CDR3 nucleotide sequence: TGTGCCAGCAGCTTAGGTGGCGGGGCTGCCCGGACTAGGAATGAGCAGTTCTTC. Translating it yields CASSLGGGAARTRNEQFF.

This clone was seen a handful of times. The chain combines TRBV3-1 (or the pseudogene TRBV3-2) with TRBJ2-7, with D tentatively TRBD2 (5 bases). Looked up from germline, CDR1 is LGHDT and CDR2 is YNNKEL (reference sequence). V was pared by 4 bases and J by 0 bases, with 10 bases between. This CDR3 is built from 14 residues. CDR3 sequence (DNA): TGTGCCAGCAGCCGCGGGTGGGGCTCCTACGAGCAGTACTTC. Protein product: CASSRGWGSYEQYF.